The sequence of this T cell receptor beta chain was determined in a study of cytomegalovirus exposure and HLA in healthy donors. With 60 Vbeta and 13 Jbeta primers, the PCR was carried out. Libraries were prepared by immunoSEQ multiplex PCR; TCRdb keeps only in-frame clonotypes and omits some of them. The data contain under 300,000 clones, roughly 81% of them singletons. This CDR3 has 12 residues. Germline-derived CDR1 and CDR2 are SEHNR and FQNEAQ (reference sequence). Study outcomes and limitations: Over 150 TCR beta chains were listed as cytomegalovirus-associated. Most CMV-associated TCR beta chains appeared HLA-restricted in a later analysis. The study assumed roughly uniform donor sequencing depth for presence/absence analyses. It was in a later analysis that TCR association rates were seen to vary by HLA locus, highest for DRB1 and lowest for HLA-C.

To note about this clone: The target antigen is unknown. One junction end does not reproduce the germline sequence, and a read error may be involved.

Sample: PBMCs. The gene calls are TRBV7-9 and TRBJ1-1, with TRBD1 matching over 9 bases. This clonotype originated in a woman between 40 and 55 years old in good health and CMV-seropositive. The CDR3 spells CSSSPQGAGAFF. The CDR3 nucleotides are TGTTCCAGCAGCCCACAGGGGGCTGGAGCTTTCTTT.